This is a list of T cell receptor beta chains from one sample in a study of blood T cell repertoires in COVID-19. Sequenced by immunoSEQ multiplex PCR; TCRdb stores in-frame clones only, minus some. The table has 200,000 to 250,000 clones, about nine tenths seen once; the top ten hold around 2.9%. Sequences were obtained from peripheral blood. The receptors here all came from a woman aged 55 to 70 with acute or convalescent COVID-19. The CDR3 runs from the conserved cysteine through the conserved F or W. The D gene is left open where the match is weak. A row's size may be missing; if present it is once, few, many or a size class.

abundance	j_gene	d_gene	v_gene	CDR3aa	CDR3nt
-	TRBJ1-2	-	TRBV9	CASSARELHGYTF	TGTGCCAGCAGCGCCCGGGAGCTCCATGGCTACACCTTC
-	TRBJ2-3	TRBD2	TRBV7-2	CASSSRLAGRTDTQYF	TGTGCCAGCAGCTCAAGACTAGCGGGCCGCACAGATACGCAGTATTTT
-	TRBJ2-7	TRBD2	TRBV7-2	CASSPRTSGSQSSYEQYF	TGTGCCAGCAGCCCACGGACTAGCGGGAGCCAGAGTTCATACGAGCAGTACTTC
once	TRBJ2-7	TRBD2	TRBV7-2	CASSASLSGGAYEQYF	TGTGCCAGCAGCGCCTCCCTTAGCGGGGGGGCCTACGAGCAGTACTTC
-	TRBJ2-3	TRBD1	TRBV9	CASSVGQGRTDTQYF	TGTGCCAGCAGCGTCGGACAGGGACGCACAGATACGCAGTATTTT
-	TRBJ2-7	TRBD2	TRBV19	CASSIDWGGAYEQYF	TGTGCCAGTAGTATAGACTGGGGGGGAGCCTACGAGCAGTACTTC
-	TRBJ1-4	-	TRBV5-1	CASSLVNPGEKLFF	TGCGCCAGCAGCTTGGTAAATCCGGGTGAAAAACTGTTTTTT
-	TRBJ1-5	TRBD1	TRBV7-9	CASSPGTGINQPQHF	TGTGCCAGCAGTCCCGGGACAGGGATAAATCAGCCCCAGCATTTT
once	TRBJ2-1	TRBD1	TRBV7-3	CASSLVRDRGNEQFF	TGTGCCAGCAGCTTAGTTAGGGACAGGGGGAATGAGCAGTTCTTC
-	TRBJ1-1	-	TRBV20-1	CSASKQGIGSEAFF	TGCAGTGCTAGTAAGCAGGGGATTGGTAGTGAAGCTTTCTTT
-	TRBJ2-3	-	TRBV27	CASSYGAGSTDTQYF	TGTGCCAGCAGTTATGGGGCAGGGAGCACAGATACGCAGTATTTT
-	TRBJ1-5	-	TRBV4-1	CASSQVQVSNQPQHF	TGCGCCAGCAGCCAAGTTCAGGTCAGCAATCAGCCCCAGCATTTT
-	TRBJ1-5	-	TRBV28	CASSPDQAFLSWPQHF	TGTGCCAGCAGTCCCGATCAGGCCTTCCTATCATGGCCCCAGCATTTT
-	TRBJ2-2	-	TRBV2	CASIAAGLRNTGELFF	TGTGCCAGCATCGCGGCGGGACTCCGGAACACCGGGGAGCTGTTTTTT
-	TRBJ2-6	-	TRBV19	CASSIVGGSDSGANVLTF	TGTGCCAGTAGTATAGTCGGCGGGTCCGACTCTGGGGCCAACGTCCTGACTTTC
-	TRBJ2-7	TRBD1	TRBV10-3	CAITTGQGVYEQYF	TGTGCCATCACCACGGGACAGGGGGTATACGAGCAGTACTTC
-	TRBJ1-3	TRBD1	TRBV5-5	CASRQDRGSGNTIYF	TGTGCCAGCAGGCAGGACAGGGGCTCTGGAAACACCATATATTTT
once	TRBJ2-7	-	TRBV7-8	CATRGSSYEQYF	TGTGCCACCCGGGGTAGTTCCTACGAGCAGTACTTC
few	TRBJ2-1	TRBD2	TRBV5-1	CASSLGDSGGRNEQFF	TGCGCCAGCAGCTTGGGAGATTCGGGGGGGCGGAATGAGCAGTTCTTC
once	TRBJ1-2	-	TRBV12-3/TRBV12-4	CASSLGQGGYTF	TGTGCCAGCAGTTTAGGGCAGGGAGGCTACACCTTC
-	TRBJ2-5	-	TRBV5-1	CASSPGGETQYF	TGCGCCAGCAGTCCTGGCGGGGAGACCCAGTACTTC
-	TRBJ1-1	TRBD1	TRBV18	CASSPRLTGDTEAFF	TGTGCCAGCTCACCTCGATTGACAGGGGACACTGAAGCTTTCTTT
-	TRBJ1-2	TRBD1	TRBV20-1	CSASYRDRKGDGYTF	TGCAGTGCTAGTTACCGGGACAGAAAGGGGGATGGCTACACCTTC
-	TRBJ2-2	-	TRBV6-2/TRBV6-3	CASSPDRNTGELFF	TGTGCCAGCAGTCCAGACAGGAACACCGGGGAGCTGTTTTTT
-	TRBJ1-1	-	TRBV6-5	CASSSSRWRNEAFF	TGTGCCAGCAGTTCCTCCCGGTGGCGGAATGAAGCTTTCTTT
once	TRBJ1-1	-	TRBV2	CASRRRANTEAFF	TGTGCCAGCAGGCGCAGGGCGAACACTGAAGCTTTCTTT
-	TRBJ1-1	TRBD1	TRBV3-1/TRBV3-2	CASRLQGANTEAFF	TGTGCCAGCAGGCTACAGGGGGCGAACACTGAAGCTTTCTTT
-	TRBJ2-5	TRBD1	TRBV25-1	CASRRQGQETQYF	TGTGCCAGCAGAAGACAGGGACAAGAGACCCAGTACTTC
-	TRBJ2-3	TRBD2	TRBV6-1	CASNRLAGSTDTQYF	TGTGCCAGCAATCGACTAGCGGGAAGCACAGATACGCAGTATTTT
-	TRBJ2-3	TRBD2	TRBV18	CASSPNSGSADTQYF	TGTGCCAGCTCACCGAATAGCGGGAGTGCAGATACGCAGTATTTT
-	TRBJ2-5	-	TRBV28	CASSLSSQAQETQYF	TGTGCCAGCAGTTTATCCTCCCAGGCACAAGAGACCCAGTACTTC
-	TRBJ2-7	TRBD2	TRBV7-2	CASSLGPSGAYEQYF	TGTGCCAGCAGCCTCGGGCCTAGCGGAGCCTACGAGCAGTACTTC
-	TRBJ2-7	-	TRBV2	CASGDNSYEQYF	TGTGCCAGCGGGGACAACTCCTACGAGCAGTACTTC
-	TRBJ1-2	-	TRBV24-1	CATWAGAGGYTF	TGTGCCACCTGGGCGGGGGCGGGGGGCTACACCTTC
-	TRBJ2-3	-	TRBV6-2/TRBV6-3	CASSYSTGRPTDTQYF	TGTGCCAGCAGTTACTCGACCGGGAGACCCACAGATACGCAGTATTTT
-	TRBJ2-4	TRBD1	TRBV11-2	CASSQRQGENIQYF	TGTGCCAGCTCTCAGCGACAGGGGGAAAACATTCAGTACTTC
few	TRBJ1-2	-	TRBV11-2	CASSLVATGLYGYTF	TGTGCCAGCAGCTTAGTGGCGACAGGACTCTATGGCTACACCTTC
-	TRBJ1-6	-	TRBV7-9	CASSLASGGRSPLHF	TGTGCCAGCAGCTTAGCAAGCGGGGGACGATCACCCCTCCACTTT
-	TRBJ1-5	-	TRBV2	CASSYSGTNYQPQHF	TGTGCCAGCAGTTATTCCGGGACAAATTATCAGCCCCAGCATTTT
-	TRBJ1-5	-	TRBV30	CAWTRDNQPQHF	TGTGCCTGGACCAGGGACAATCAGCCCCAGCATTTT
-	TRBJ2-7	-	TRBV6-2/TRBV6-3	CASTYPSPQQYF	TGTGCCAGCACTTACCCTAGCCCTCAGCAGTACTTC
-	TRBJ1-5	TRBD1	TRBV3-1/TRBV3-2	CASSPGTGIRPQHF	TGTGCCAGCAGCCCCGGGACAGGCATAAGGCCCCAGCATTTT
-	TRBJ2-3	TRBD1	TRBV11-2	CASSLGERTGGADTQYF	TGTGCCAGCAGCTTGGGGGAAAGGACAGGTGGTGCAGATACGCAGTATTTT
-	TRBJ1-2	-	TRBV5-4	CASSLVGGNYGYTF	TGTGCCAGCAGCTTGGTCGGGGGGAACTATGGCTACACCTTC
-	TRBJ2-7	-	TRBV9	CASSVAGGHPYEQYF	TGTGCCAGCAGCGTAGCGGGCGGACACCCCTACGAGCAGTACTTC
-	TRBJ1-1	TRBD1	TRBV9	CASSEGAGLNTEAFF	TGTGCCAGCAGCGAGGGGGCAGGACTGAACACTGAAGCTTTCTTT
once	TRBJ1-2	-	TRBV7-2	CASSLAGAGLDYGYTF	TGTGCCAGCAGCTTAGCGGGGGCAGGGTTGGACTATGGCTACACCTTC
-	TRBJ2-5	-	TRBV18	CASSPSRETQYF	TGTGCCAGCTCACCGTCGAGAGAGACCCAGTACTTC
-	TRBJ2-5	TRBD2	TRBV19	CASSMSGKYQETQYF	TGTGCCAGTAGTATGAGCGGGAAGTACCAAGAGACCCAGTACTTC
once	TRBJ2-5	-	TRBV29-1	CSVAGSTAETQYF	TGCAGCGTTGCGGGTAGTACCGCTGAGACCCAGTACTTC
-	TRBJ1-6	TRBD1	TRBV30	CAWDANRGRPLHF	TGTGCCTGGGACGCGAACAGGGGTCGCCCCCTCCACTTT
-	TRBJ2-1	-	TRBV19	CASTPGDQRGRNEQFF	TGTGCCAGTACCCCAGGGGACCAGCGTGGACGGAATGAGCAGTTCTTC
-	TRBJ1-2	-	TRBV7-9	CASSLEGLGYGYTF	TGTGCCAGCAGCTTAGAGGGGTTGGGCTATGGCTACACCTTC
-	TRBJ1-1	-	TRBV19	CASRPRTSGAGTEAFF	TGTGCCTCCAGACCCCGGACATCAGGGGCTGGTACTGAAGCTTTCTTT